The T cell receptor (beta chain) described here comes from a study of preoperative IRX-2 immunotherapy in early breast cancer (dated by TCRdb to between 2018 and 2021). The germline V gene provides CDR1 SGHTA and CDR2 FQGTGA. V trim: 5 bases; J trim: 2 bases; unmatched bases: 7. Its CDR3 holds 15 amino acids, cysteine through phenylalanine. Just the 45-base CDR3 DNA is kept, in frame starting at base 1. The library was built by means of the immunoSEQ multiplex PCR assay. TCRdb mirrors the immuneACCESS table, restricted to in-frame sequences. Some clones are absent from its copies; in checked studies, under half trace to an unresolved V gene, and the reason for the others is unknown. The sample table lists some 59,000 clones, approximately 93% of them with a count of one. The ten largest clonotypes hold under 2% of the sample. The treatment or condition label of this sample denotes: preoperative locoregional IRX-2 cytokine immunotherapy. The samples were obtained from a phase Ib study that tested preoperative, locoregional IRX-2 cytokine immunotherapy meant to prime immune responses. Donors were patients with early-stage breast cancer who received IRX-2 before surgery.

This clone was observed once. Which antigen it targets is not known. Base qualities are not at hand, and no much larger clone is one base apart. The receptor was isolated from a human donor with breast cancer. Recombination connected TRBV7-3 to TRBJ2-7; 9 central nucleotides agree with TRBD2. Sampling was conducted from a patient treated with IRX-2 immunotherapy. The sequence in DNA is TGTGCCAGCAGCGTTAGCGGGGGTGGTCCCTACGAGCAGTACTTC. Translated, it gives CASSVSGGGPYEQYF.